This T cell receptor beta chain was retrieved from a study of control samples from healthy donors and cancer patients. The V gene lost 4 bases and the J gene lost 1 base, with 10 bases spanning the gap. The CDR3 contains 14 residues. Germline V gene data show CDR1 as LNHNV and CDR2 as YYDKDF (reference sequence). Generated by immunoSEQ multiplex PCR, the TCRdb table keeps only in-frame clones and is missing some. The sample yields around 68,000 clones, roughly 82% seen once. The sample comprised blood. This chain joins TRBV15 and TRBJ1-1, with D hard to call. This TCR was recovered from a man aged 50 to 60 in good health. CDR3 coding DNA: TGTGCCACCAGCAACAAGGGCTGGAACACTGAAGCTTTCTTT. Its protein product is CATSNKGWNTEAFF.